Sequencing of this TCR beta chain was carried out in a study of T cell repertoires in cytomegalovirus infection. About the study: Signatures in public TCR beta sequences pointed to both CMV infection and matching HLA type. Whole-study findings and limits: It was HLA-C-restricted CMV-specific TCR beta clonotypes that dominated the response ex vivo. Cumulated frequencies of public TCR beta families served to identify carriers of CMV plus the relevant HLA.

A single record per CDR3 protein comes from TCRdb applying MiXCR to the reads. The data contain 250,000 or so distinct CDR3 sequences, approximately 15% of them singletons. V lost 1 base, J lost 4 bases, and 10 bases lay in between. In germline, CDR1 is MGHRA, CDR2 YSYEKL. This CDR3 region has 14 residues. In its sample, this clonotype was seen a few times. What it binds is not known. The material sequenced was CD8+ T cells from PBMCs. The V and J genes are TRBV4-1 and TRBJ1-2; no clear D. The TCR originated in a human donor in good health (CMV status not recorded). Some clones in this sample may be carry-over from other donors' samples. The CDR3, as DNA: TGCGCCAGCAGCCAAGGGGTGTCTGGCTATGGCTACACCTTC. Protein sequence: CASSQGVSGYGYTF.